The present TCR beta chain was sequenced within a study of blood T cell repertoires in COVID-19. Study background: T cells, B-cell-depleted T cells, or PBMCs provided the cDNA or gDNA that served as material.

Germline values: CDR1 SGHTA, CDR2 FQGTGA. The length of the CDR3 is 17 residues. Trimming removed 4 bases from V and 0 bases from J; junction bases left unmatched: 4. Under the authors' procedure: Amplifying reference gene primers gave estimates of nucleated cell counts. Sequencing was performed with immunoSEQ multiplex PCR; in TCRdb, only in-frame clones are kept and a portion is missing. V, J and clone size derive from that table, while D and trimming were established from the DNA sequence. Of roughly 400,000 clones in the sample, roughly 89% were seen once. Participants were aged about 18 to 90 years, lived in 20 to 30 US areas, and enrolled virtually. Recovered status applied to Cohort 3 donors who had two consecutive negative PCRs. It also applied to those with clearance or with symptom resolution.

The chain couples TRBV7-3 to TRBJ2-6; 9 nucleotides line up with TRBD1. The sequenced sample was PBMCs or T cells enriched from blood (not recorded which). The receptor was derived from a woman under 40 who had recovered from COVID-19. CDR3: CASSYNRGLSGANVLTF. The CDR3 coding sequence is TGTGCCAGCAGCTATAACAGGGGGCTCTCTGGGGCCAACGTCCTGACTTTC.